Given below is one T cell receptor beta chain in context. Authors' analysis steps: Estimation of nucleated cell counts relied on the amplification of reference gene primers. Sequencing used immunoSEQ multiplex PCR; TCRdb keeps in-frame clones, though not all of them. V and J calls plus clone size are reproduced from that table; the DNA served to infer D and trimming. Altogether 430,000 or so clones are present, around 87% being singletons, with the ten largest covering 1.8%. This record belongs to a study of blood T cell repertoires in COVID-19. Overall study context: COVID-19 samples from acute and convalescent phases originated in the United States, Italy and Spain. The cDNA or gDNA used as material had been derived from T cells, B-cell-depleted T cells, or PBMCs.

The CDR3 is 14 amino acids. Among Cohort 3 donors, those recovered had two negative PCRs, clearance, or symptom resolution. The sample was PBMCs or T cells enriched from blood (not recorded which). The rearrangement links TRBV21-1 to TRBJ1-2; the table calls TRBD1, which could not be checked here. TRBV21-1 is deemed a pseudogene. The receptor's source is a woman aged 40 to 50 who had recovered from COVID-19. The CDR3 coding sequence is TGTGCCAGCAGCCAGACAGGGAGTAACTATGGCTACACCTTC. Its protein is CASSQTGSNYGYTF.